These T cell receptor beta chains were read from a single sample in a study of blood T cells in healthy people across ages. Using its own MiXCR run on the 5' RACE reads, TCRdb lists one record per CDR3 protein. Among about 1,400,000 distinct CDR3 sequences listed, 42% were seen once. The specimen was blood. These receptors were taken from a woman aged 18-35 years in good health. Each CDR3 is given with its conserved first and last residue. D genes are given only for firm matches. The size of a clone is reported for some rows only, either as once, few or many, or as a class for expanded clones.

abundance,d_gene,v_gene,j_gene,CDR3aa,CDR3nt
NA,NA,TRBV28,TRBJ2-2,CASSSRRGWAGELFF,TGTGCCAGCAGTTCCCGTCGGGGGTGGGCCGGGGAGCTGTTTTTT
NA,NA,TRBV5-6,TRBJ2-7,CASSSKGRGAYNEQYF,TGTGCCAGCAGCTCGAAGGGCCGGGGGGCCTACAATGAGCAGTACTTC
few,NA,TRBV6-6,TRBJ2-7,CASSDSMEAYEQYF,TGTGCCAGCAGTGACTCGATGGAAGCCTACGAGCAGTACTTC
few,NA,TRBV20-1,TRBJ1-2,CSASLYGYTF,TGCAGCGCCTCCTTATATGGCTACACCTTC
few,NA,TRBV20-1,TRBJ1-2,CSARTAGGNGYTF,TGCAGTGCTCGGACCGCAGGTGGGAATGGCTACACCTTC
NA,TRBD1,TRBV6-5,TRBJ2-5,CASTSGTVFRETQYF,TGTGCCAGCACCTCCGGGACAGTTTTTCGGGAGACCCAGTACTTC
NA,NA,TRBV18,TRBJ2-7,CASSPFIGDGCEQYF,TGTGCCAGCTCACCATTTATTGGGGATGGCTGCGAGCAGTACTTC
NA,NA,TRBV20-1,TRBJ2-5,CSAQGQETQYF,TGCAGTGCTCAGGGGCAAGAGACCCAGTACTTC
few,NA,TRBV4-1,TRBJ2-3,CASSQESAVAQYF,TGCGCCAGCAGCCAAGAATCGGCGGTGGCGCAGTATTTT
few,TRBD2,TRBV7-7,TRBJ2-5,CASSHVLAGGETQYF,TGTGCTAGCAGCCACGTACTAGCGGGTGGAGAGACCCAGTACTTC
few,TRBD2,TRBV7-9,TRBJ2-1,CASRYTREDEQFF,TGTGCCAGCAGATACACTCGGGAGGATGAGCAGTTCTTC
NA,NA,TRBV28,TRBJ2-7,CASNQQGTDEQYF,TGTGCCAGCAACCAACAGGGTACTGACGAGCAGTACTTC
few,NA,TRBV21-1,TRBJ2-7,CASSNNRGAEQYF,TGTGCCAGCAGCAATAACAGGGGGGCCGAGCAGTACTTC
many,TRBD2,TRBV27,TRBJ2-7,CAYTGTSRSYEQYF,TGTGCCTACACCGGGACTAGTCGCTCCTACGAGCAGTACTTC
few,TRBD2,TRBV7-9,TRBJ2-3,CASSQTSPSLTDTQYF,TGTGCCAGCAGCCAGACTAGCCCAAGTCTCACAGATACGCAGTATTTT
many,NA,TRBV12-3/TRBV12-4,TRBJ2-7,CASSQPGTYEQYF,TGTGCCAGCAGTCAACCAGGGACCTACGAGCAGTACTTC
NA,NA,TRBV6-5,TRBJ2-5,CASSSGLGGETQYF,TGTGCCAGCAGCTCCGGTTTGGGGGGAGAGACCCAGTACTTC
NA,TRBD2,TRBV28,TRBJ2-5,CASSPDRGGGLAGSNEQYF,TGTGCCAGCAGTCCTGACAGGGGTGGGGGACTAGCGGGGAGCAATGAGCAGTACTTC
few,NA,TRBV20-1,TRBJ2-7,CSAPQRPTSYEQYF,TGCAGTGCCCCCCAGCGCCCTACCTCCTACGAGCAGTACTTC
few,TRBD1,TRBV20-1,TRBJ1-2,CSAKTTGTYGYTF,TGCAGTGCTAAGACGACAGGGACCTATGGCTACACCTTC
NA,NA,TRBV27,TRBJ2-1,CASSLLGGENEQFF,TGTGCCAGCAGTTTACTGGGGGGCGAAAATGAGCAGTTCTTC
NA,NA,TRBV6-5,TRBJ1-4,CASSYAGRLNEKLFF,TGTGCCAGCAGTTACGCCGGACGGCTGAATGAAAAACTGTTTTTT
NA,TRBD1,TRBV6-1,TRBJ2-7,CASSPGQGVASYEQYF,TGTGCCAGCAGCCCAGGACAGGGGGTAGCCTCCTACGAGCAGTACTTC
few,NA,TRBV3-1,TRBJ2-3,CASSQGTKGKDTQYF,TGTGCCAGCAGCCAAGGAACGAAGGGAAAAGATACGCAGTATTTT
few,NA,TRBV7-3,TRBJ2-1,CASSLFGGGDNEQFF,TGTGCCAGCAGCTTATTCGGGGGTGGGGACAATGAGCAGTTCTTC
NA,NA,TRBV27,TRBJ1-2,CASSLGREAGYTF,TGTGCCAGCAGTTTGGGCAGGGAGGCTGGCTACACCTTC
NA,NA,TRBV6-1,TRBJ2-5,CASSADSTQQYF,TGTGCCAGCAGCGCAGATTCTACGCAGCAGTACTTC
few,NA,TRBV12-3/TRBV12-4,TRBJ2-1,CASSGTQDEQFF,TGTGCCAGCAGCGGGACTCAGGATGAGCAGTTCTTC
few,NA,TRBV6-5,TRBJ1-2,CASSYSDTRDYGYTF,TGTGCCAGCAGTTACTCGGACACCCGGGACTATGGCTACACCTTC
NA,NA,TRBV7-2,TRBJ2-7,CASSSPPGAANYEQYF,TGTGCCAGCAGCTCCCCCCCGGGGGCCGCTAACTACGAGCAGTACTTC
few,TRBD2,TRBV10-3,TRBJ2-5,CAISDGLEETQYF,TGTGCCATCAGTGACGGACTAGAAGAGACCCAGTACTTC
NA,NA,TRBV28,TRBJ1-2,CASSSDTGNYGYTF,TGTGCCAGCAGCTCCGATACAGGGAACTATGGCTACACCTTC
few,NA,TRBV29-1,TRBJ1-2,CSVEDRKGGYGYTF,TGCAGCGTTGAAGATAGAAAGGGGGGCTATGGCTACACCTTC
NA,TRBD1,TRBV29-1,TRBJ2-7,CSVESGQGSYEQYF,TGCAGCGTTGAATCGGGACAGGGATCCTACGAGCAGTACTTC
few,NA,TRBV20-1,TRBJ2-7,CSAREGRDSPFYEQYF,TGCAGTGCTAGAGAGGGGAGGGACAGCCCCTTCTACGAGCAGTACTTC
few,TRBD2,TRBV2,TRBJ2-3,CASSVRRTSVATDTQYF,TGTGCCAGCAGTGTCAGAAGGACTAGCGTTGCCACAGATACGCAGTATTTT
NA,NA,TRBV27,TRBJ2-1,CASSLEVPLTYNEQFF,TGTGCCAGCAGTTTAGAAGTACCCCTCACATACAATGAGCAGTTCTTC